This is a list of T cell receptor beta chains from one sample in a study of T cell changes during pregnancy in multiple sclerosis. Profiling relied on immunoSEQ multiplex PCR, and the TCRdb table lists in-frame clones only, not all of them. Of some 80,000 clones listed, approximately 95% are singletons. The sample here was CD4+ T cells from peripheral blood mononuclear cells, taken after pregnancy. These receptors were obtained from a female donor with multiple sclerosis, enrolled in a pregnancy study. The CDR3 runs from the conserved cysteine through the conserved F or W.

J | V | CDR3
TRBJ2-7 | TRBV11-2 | CASSLVPSGRGEQYF
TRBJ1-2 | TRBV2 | CASSGTVWTGEGLGYGYTF
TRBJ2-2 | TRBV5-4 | CASSYADRVGTGELFF
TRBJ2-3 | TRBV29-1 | CSVRQGRGTDTQYF
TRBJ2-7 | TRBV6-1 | CASSVEREGYSRSYEQYF
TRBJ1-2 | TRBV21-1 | CASSKGRTGSKYYGYTF
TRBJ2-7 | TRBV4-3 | CASSQDLPRSSGRLPYEQYF
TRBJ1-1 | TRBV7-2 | CASSEIARGTEAFF
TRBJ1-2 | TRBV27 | CASSPRQGNYGYTF
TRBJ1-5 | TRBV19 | CASGPQSNQPQHF
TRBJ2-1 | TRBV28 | CASSLVVPGGYNEQFF
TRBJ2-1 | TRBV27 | CASSLGTSGGEQFF
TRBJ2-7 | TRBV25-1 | CAEGPAGGQYEQYF
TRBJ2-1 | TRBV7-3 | CASSLSGTGGEQFF
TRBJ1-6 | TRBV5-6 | CASSLEQGLSPLHF
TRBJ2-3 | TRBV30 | CAWSASSGRTDTQYF
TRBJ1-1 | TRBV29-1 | CSASNILEAFF
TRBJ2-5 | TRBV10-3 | CATRTSGTLQETQYF
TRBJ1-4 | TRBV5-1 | CASRKDIIGAGTGGDEKLFF
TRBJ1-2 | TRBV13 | CASSLGTGGYGYTF
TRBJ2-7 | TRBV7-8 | CASSLGVAGSDPYEQYF
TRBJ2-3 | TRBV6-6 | CASSKRDSTDTQYF
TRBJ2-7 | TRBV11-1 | CASSRTAPTSGRYYEQYF
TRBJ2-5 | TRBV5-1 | CASSLFDLPETQYF
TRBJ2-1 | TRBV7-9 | CASTAGSYTYNEQFF
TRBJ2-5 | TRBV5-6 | CASRPMQTSGSRETQYF
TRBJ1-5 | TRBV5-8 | CASTRRVAPGNQPQHF
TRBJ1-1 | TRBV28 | CASSPAGGYTEAFF
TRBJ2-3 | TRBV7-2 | CASSLVGLAVSTDTQYF
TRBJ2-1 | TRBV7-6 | CASSRDRVSYNEQFF
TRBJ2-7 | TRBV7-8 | CASRITSGAYEQYF
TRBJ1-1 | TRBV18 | CASSTIEGLGAKTEAFF
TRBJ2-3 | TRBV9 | CASSMRTGTTDTQYF
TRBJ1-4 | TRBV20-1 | CSASINEKLFF
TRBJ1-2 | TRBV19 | CASSPDRNGGYGYTF
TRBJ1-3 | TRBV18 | CASSPRGSSGNTIYF
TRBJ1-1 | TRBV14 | CASSIQGVNTEAFF
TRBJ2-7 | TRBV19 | CASSMLWGDSSYEQYF
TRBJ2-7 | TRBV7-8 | CASSGGGRASYEQYF
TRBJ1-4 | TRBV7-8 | CASSQRQGDNEKLFF
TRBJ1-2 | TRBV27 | CASSSRTKNYGYTF
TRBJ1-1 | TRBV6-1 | CASHPGTGGTEAFF
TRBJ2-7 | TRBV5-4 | CASSPQGLAGGHSYEQYF